This TCR beta chain was identified during a study of human T cells and chemical hapten exposure. One entry per CDR3 protein, called by TCRdb with MiXCR from the RACE reads. The sample contains about 380,000 distinct CDR3 sequences, roughly 4.8% of which appear only once. Trimming removed 5 bases from V and 2 bases from J; junction bases left unmatched: 5. The CDR3 spans 13 residues. The germline V gene has CDR1 GTSNPN and CDR2 SVGIG (reference sequence). The time point: patch test 1, 2 weeks after DPC sensitization. Stated treatment: therapeutic diphenylcyclopropenone sensitization with weekly scalp DPC. Many counts were recorded for this clonotype.

This TCR derives from a woman between 45 and 60 years old with alopecia areata. Some clones in this sample may be carry-over from other donors' samples. The chain links TRBV30 to TRBJ1-1, with TRBD1 matching 7 bases. The sample was whole blood, taken in connection with sensitization to the hapten diphenylcyclopropenone (DPC). The CDR3: CAWAGQVNTEAFF. CDR3 sequence (DNA): TGTGCCTGGGCCGGACAGGTCAACACTGAAGCTTTCTTT.